These 29 T cell receptor beta chains came from one sample sequenced in a study of blood T cell repertoires in COVID-19. Measured with immunoSEQ multiplex PCR; TCRdb has only the in-frame clones, and not every one. The table includes about 480,000 clones, nearly 90% detected once. Sequenced material: peripheral blood. These receptor sequences come from a young man with COVID-19, enrolled during active disease.

CDR3 sequence: CASSTQAGAGNEQFF. The CDR3 coding sequence is TGTGCCAGCAGCACACAGGCCGGAGCGGGGAATGAGCAGTTCTTC. This chain connects TRBV7-3 to TRBJ2-1; TRBD2 agrees at 7 bases. J lost 7 bases, V lost 5 bases, and 11 bases had no gene match. This CDR3 region has 15 residues. Germline V gene sequence: CDR1 SGHTA, CDR2 FQGTGA.

The J gene is TRBJ2-1, the V gene TRBV6-7; 8 nucleotides match TRBD2. TRBV6-7 is an ORF; its function is uncertain. CDR3 length: 20 residues. V lost 0 bases, J lost 8 bases, and 21 bases stayed unmatched. In DNA, the CDR3 is TGTGCCAGCAGTTACTCTAAACGCCTGGTCCGTCGGGGGGGCCCACATGAGCAGTTCTTC. This gives the protein CASSYSKRLVRRGGPHEQFF.

The chain has TRBV2 and TRBJ1-6; D unclear. V gave up 5 bases and J gave up 7 bases, with 6 bases separating them. CDR1 is SNHLY, CDR2 FYNNEI, per germline. The CDR3 covers 12 residues. The CDR3 coding sequence is TGTGCCAGCAGTTTCCAGAATTCACCCCTCCACTTT. It encodes CASSFQNSPLHF. The full variable domain, its missing parts supplied by reference TRBV2 and TRBJ1-6, is EPEVTQTPSHQVTQMGQEVILRCVPISNHLYFYWYRQILGQKVEFLVSFYNNEISEKSEIFDDQFSVERPDGSNFTLKIRSTKLEDSAMYFCASSFQNSPLHFGNGTRLTVT.

The rearrangement joins TRBV28 to TRBJ2-7; D possibly corresponds to TRBD2 (6 bases). CDR3 length equals 15 residues. V was cut by 5 bases and J by 3 bases, with 17 bases left in between. Germline values: CDR1 MDHEN, CDR2 SYDVKM. The CDR3 protein is CASSPVDSGSYEQYF. The CDR3 nucleotides read TGTGCCAGCAGTCCCGTGGATAGCGGAAGCTACGAGCAGTACTTC.

The chain employs TRBV3-1 (or the pseudogene TRBV3-2) and TRBJ1-1; D is unclear. The CDR3 covers 13 residues. In germline, CDR1 is LGHDT, CDR2 YNNKEL (reference sequence). Trimming took off 5 bases at V and 2 bases at J, with 9 bases between the two ends. The CDR3 sequence is CASSYTDNTEAFF. The CDR3 DNA reads as TGTGCCAGCAGCTATACAGATAACACTGAAGCTTTCTTT.

The V gene is TRBV19, the J gene TRBJ2-1, with a weak D call TRBD1 (6 bases). V gave up 1 base and J gave up 0 bases, with 10 bases separating them. From germline, CDR1 is LNHDA and CDR2 SQIVND (reference sequence). The CDR3 runs to 16 residues. Written as DNA, the CDR3 is TGTGCCAGTAGTATAGGACAGGCAGTCTCCTACAATGAGCAGTTCTTC. Translated, it gives CASSIGQAVSYNEQFF.

In DNA, the CDR3 is TGTGCCAGTAGTAAAGGGGGAACGGCTAACTATGGCTACACCTTC. Translation gives CASSKGGTANYGYTF. The chain has TRBV19 and TRBJ1-2; weak D call: TRBD1 (6 bases). CDR3 length: 15 amino acids. Per the germline V gene, CDR1 is LNHDA and CDR2 is SQIVND (reference sequence). V was trimmed by 4 bases and J by 0 bases, leaving 12 bases between them. The full variable domain, rest sourced from reference TRBV19 and TRBJ1-2, is DGGITQSPKYLFRKEGQNVTLSCEQNLNHDAMYWYRQDPGQGLRLIYYSQIVNDFQKGDIAEGYSVSREKKESFPLTVTSAQKNPTAFYLCASSKGGTANYGYTFGSGTRLTVV.

This chain uses TRBV7-8 with TRBJ2-2; the D gene is possibly TRBD2 (7 bases). CDR1 SGHVS and CDR2 FQNEAQ come from the germline V gene. CDR3 length: 13 residues. The CDR3 protein is CASGGLNTGELFF. The CDR3 DNA reads TGTGCTTCCGGGGGGCTAAACACCGGGGAGCTGTTTTTT. Full variable domain (rest looked up from reference TRBV7-8 and TRBJ2-2): GAGVSQSPRYKVAKRGQDVALRCDPISGHVSLFWYQQALGQGPEFLTYFQNEAQLDKSGLPSDRFFAERPEGSVSTLKIQRTQQEDSAVYLCASGGLNTGELFFGEGSRLTVL.

The chain is built from TRBV6-6 and TRBJ2-1, with a weak D call TRBD1 (6 bases). CDR3 length: 15 amino acids. V gave up 7 bases and J gave up 6 bases, with 19 bases separating them. Germline values: CDR1 MNHNY, CDR2 SVGAGI (reference sequence). CDR3 sequence: CASTQGGSLINEQFF. CDR3 bases: TGTGCCAGCACCCAAGGGGGTTCTCTTATCAATGAGCAGTTCTTC.

A remark on this clone: This same CDR3 is encoded by further DNA sequences in the sample. V and J are TRBV12-5 and TRBJ2-7; D is possibly TRBD1 (5 bases). The CDR3 covers 14 residues. Trimming took 1 base from V and 1 from J, leaving 8 bases between them. Germline V gene data show CDR1 as LGHNT and CDR2 as FRNRAP. CDR3 DNA sequence: TGTGCTAGTGGTTTGGGGGCAGGGTCCTACGAGCAGTACTTC. The encoded protein is CASGLGAGSYEQYF.

V usage is TRBV6-5 and J usage is TRBJ1-1, with TRBD1 matching 9 bases. The CDR3 contains 14 residues. Trimming took 0 bases from V and 12 from J; bases not matched to a gene: 8. CDR1 is MNHEY and CDR2 is SVGAGI in the germline V gene. The CDR3 bases are TGTGCCAGCAGTTACTCGACCGGGACAGGGTTGACTTTCTTT. Its protein is CASSYSTGTGLTFF.

The J gene is TRBJ2-5, the V gene TRBV4-1; 8 nucleotides match TRBD2. The CDR3 totals 14 residues. V lost 0 bases, J lost 7 bases, and 4 bases stayed unmatched. Germline CDR1 reads MGHRA; CDR2 reads YSYEKL. The CDR3 protein is CASSQESGGRTQYF. In DNA form, the CDR3 reads TGCGCCAGCAGCCAAGAAAGCGGGGGACGGACCCAGTACTTC.

The chain has TRBV30 and TRBJ2-3, with D possibly matching TRBD1 (6 bases). Trimming removed 3 bases at V and 3 bases at J, with 13 bases between. Germline loops: CDR1 GTSNPN, CDR2 SVGIG (reference sequence). The CDR3 is 14 residues long. CDR3 nucleotide sequence: TGTGCCTGGAGCGTCCTGAGGGGGACAGATACGCAGTATTTT. Its protein product is CAWSVLRGTDTQYF.

J is TRBJ2-7 and V is TRBV4-2; 8 nucleotides match TRBD2. CDR1 LGHNA and CDR2 YNFKEQ come from the germline V gene. The V gene end was trimmed by 2 bases and the J gene end by 3 bases; junction bases not matched to a gene: 6. The CDR3 has 15 amino acids. The CDR3 bases are TGTGCCAGCAGCCAAACAACTAGCGGCGACTACGAGCAGTACTTC. Translation gives CASSQTTSGDYEQYF.

The chain couples TRBV12-3 or TRBV12-4 to TRBJ2-2; D is uncertain. The CDR3 has 13 amino acids. V lost 3 bases, J lost 6 bases, and 8 bases lay in between. CDR3 DNA sequence: TGTGCCAGCAGTTTGAGTATCGCCGGGGAGCTGTTTTTT. This sequence encodes CASSLSIAGELFF.

This clone is a singleton in its sample. The chain recombines TRBV11-2 with TRBJ1-4, with TRBD1 identical over 9 bases. Germline V gene sequence: CDR1 SGHAT, CDR2 FQNNGV. The CDR3 totals 15 residues. Losses at the gene ends were 5 bases for V and 7 bases for J; bases not matched to a gene: 8. CDR3 DNA: TGTGCCAGCAGCCGAAATACAGGGGGCCGTGAAAAACTGTTTTTT. Its protein is CASSRNTGGREKLFF.

The chain carries TRBV6-6 and TRBJ1-5, with TRBD1 as a possible D gene (6 bases). Germline V CDR1 and CDR2: MNHNY, SVGAGI (reference sequence). V was trimmed by 8 bases and J by 5 bases, leaving 16 bases between them. The CDR3 has 14 residues. The CDR3 is CASARTADYQPQHF. The CDR3 DNA follows: TGTGCCAGCGCAAGGACAGCAGACTATCAGCCCCAGCATTTT.

CDR3 nucleotides: TGCGCCAGCAAATCTTGGGACAGTCCCACTGAAGCTTTCTTT. It codes for CASKSWDSPTEAFF. V and J are TRBV5-1 and TRBJ1-1; TRBD1 matches at 7 bases. The CDR3 has 14 amino acids. Germline CDR1 is SGHRS and CDR2 is YFSETQ. V lost 6 bases and J lost 4; bases outside the gene matches: 9.

This chain links TRBV5-4 with TRBJ2-3; tentatively, D is TRBD1 (7 bases). This CDR3 is built from 16 residues. Deletions cut 3 bases from V and 3 bases from J, with 17 bases between. Germline V gene lookup returns CDR1 SGHNT and CDR2 YYREEE (reference sequence). DNA for the CDR3: TGTGCCAGCAGCTCATTAACAGGGGCGGGGACAGATACGCAGTATTTT. Its translation is CASSSLTGAGTDTQYF.

The chain carries TRBV9 and TRBJ1-2, with D possibly matching TRBD1 (5 bases). Germline lookup yields CDR1 SGDLS and CDR2 YYNGEE. With 4 bases removed from V and 0 bases from J, the gap between germline ends came to 10 bases. CDR3 length: 14 residues. The CDR3 loop reads CASSRQSANYGYTF. CDR3 nucleotide sequence: TGTGCCAGCAGCCGACAGTCAGCTAACTATGGCTACACCTTC.

This clone was seen a single time. The gene calls are TRBV19 and TRBJ1-1; weak D call: TRBD1 (5 bases). The CDR3 runs to 12 residues. The germline V gene has CDR1 LNHDA and CDR2 SQIVND (reference sequence). Trimming stripped 7 bases from V and 7 bases from J, with 13 bases between. The DNA for the CDR3 is TGTGCCAGTACCCCATGGGGGGGTGAAGCTTTCTTT. Translation gives CASTPWGGEAFF.

The chain has TRBV11-2 and TRBJ2-2, with D possibly TRBD1 on 6 matching bases. CDR1 SGHAT and CDR2 FQNNGV come from the germline V gene. Deletions cut 5 bases from V and 4 bases from J, with 17 bases between. The CDR3 length is 16 residues. CDR3 residues: CASSRRTVISTGELFF. The CDR3 DNA reads as TGTGCCAGCAGCAGAAGGACAGTCATTAGCACCGGGGAGCTGTTTTTT.

V and J are TRBV11-2 and TRBJ2-2; D is ambiguous. This CDR3 has 19 residues. Looked up from germline, CDR1 is SGHAT and CDR2 is FQNNGV. V was pared by 1 base and J by 5 bases, with 23 bases between. CDR3 coding DNA: TGTGCCAGCAGCTTAGCGACCAGCGACCTAAATCACAAAACCGGGGAGCTGTTTTTT. It encodes CASSLATSDLNHKTGELFF.

V is TRBV6-5 and J is TRBJ1-2; 7 bases agree with TRBD1. CDR3 length: 13 residues. Germline-derived CDR1 and CDR2 are MNHEY and SVGAGI. The ends lost 2 bases at V and 8 bases at J; junction bases unmatched: 5. DNA for the CDR3: TGTGCCAGCAGTTACGACAGGGCGAGAGGCTACACCTTC. Translation: CASSYDRARGYTF.

This sequence joins TRBV12-3 or TRBV12-4 and TRBJ2-1; D possibly corresponds to TRBD2 (6 bases). Between the trimmed V and J ends, which lost 6 bases and 15 bases, there was a span of 15 bases. This CDR3 is 11 amino acids long. The CDR3 is CASSLTSRRFF. The CDR3 nucleotides read TGTGCCAGCAGCCTTACTAGCCGGAGGTTCTTC.

V gene TRBV11-2 combines with J gene TRBJ1-1, with TRBD1 matching 9 bases. The CDR3 extends over 16 amino acids. After removal of 3 bases from V and 4 bases from J, the junction contained 9 bases not matched to a gene. Germline CDR1 and CDR2: SGHAT and FQNNGV. The chain's CDR3 is CASSLGQGRKGTEAFF. The CDR3 DNA reads TGTGCCAGCAGCTTGGGACAGGGCAGGAAGGGCACTGAAGCTTTCTTT.

This rearrangement joins TRBV7-4 to TRBJ2-3; 9 bases map to TRBD2. Germline loops: CDR1 SGHVT, CDR2 SQSDAQ. J gave up 3 bases and V 5 bases, and 15 bases lay outside the gene matches. CDR3 length equals 18 residues. In nucleotides, the CDR3 is TGTGCCAGCAGCCCGCCCGGGGGCGGGGGGGCCCTAACAGATACGCAGTATTTT. Its translation is CASSPPGGGGALTDTQYF.

The CDR3 protein is CASSLAGQLNQPQHF. The CDR3, as DNA: TGTGCCAGCAGCTTAGCGGGGCAACTCAATCAGCCCCAGCATTTT. This rearrangement joins TRBV7-9 to TRBJ1-5; TRBD1 is a possible D gene (5 bases). The germline CDR1 and CDR2 sequences are SEHNR and FQNEAQ (reference sequence). This CDR3 is 15 amino acids long. The V end lost 0 bases, the J end lost 3 bases, and 9 bases lay between the germline ends.

The chain combines TRBV30 with TRBJ1-6; D uncertain. CDR3 length: 17 residues. Looked up from germline, CDR1 is GTSNPN and CDR2 is SVGIG (reference sequence). The V end was cut by 4 bases, the J end by 0 bases, with 16 bases between. The CDR3 DNA follows: TGTGCCTGGACTCTCGCACTCGAAAGCTCCTATAATTCACCCCTCCACTTT. Translation gives CAWTLALESSYNSPLHF. The full variable domain, with the rest looked up from reference TRBV30 and TRBJ1-6, is SQTIHQWPATLVQPVGSPLSLECTVEGTSNPNLYWYRQAAGRGLQLLFYSVGIGQISSEVPQNLSASRPQDRQFILSSKKLLLSDSGFYLCAWTLALESSYNSPLHFGNGTRLTVT.